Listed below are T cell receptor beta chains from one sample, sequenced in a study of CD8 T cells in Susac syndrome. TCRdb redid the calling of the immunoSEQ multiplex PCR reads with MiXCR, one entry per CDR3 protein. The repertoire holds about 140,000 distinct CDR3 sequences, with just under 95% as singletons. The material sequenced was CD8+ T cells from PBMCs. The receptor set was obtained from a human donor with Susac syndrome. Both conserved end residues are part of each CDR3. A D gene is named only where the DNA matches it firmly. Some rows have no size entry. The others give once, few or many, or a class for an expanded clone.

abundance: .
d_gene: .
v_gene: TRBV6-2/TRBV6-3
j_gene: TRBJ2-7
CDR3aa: CASSYYPEQYF
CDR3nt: TGTGCCAGCAGTTACTATCCCGAGCAGTACTTC

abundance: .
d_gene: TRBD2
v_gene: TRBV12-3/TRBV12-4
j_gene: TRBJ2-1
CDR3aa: CASSQTSELEFF
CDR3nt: TGTGCCAGCAGTCAGACTAGCGAATTGGAGTTCTTC

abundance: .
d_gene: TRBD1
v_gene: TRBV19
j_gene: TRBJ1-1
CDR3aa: CASSLGGSTEAFF
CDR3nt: TGTGCCAGTAGTTTAGGGGGCAGCACTGAAGCTTTCTTT

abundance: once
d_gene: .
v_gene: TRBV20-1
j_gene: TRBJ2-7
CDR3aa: CSALGTATYEQYF
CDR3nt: TGCAGTGCTCTCGGGACCGCAACCTACGAGCAGTACTTC

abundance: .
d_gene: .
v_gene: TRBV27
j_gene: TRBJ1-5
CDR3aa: CASSFQGPNQPQHF
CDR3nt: TGTGCCAGCAGTTTCCAGGGGCCAAATCAGCCCCAGCATTTT

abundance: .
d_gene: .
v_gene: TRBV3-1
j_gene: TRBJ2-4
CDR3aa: CASSPTNAGGYIQYF
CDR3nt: TGTGCCAGCAGCCCCACGAATGCAGGAGGCTACATTCAGTACTTC

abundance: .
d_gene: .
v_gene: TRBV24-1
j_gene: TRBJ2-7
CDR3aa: CATSDGGNEQYF
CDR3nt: TGTGCCACCAGTGATGGAGGTAACGAGCAGTACTTC

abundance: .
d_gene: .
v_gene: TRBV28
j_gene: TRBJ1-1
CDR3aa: CASSSNHRSRVGTEAFF
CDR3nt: TGTGCCAGCAGTTCGAACCACCGGAGCAGGGTAGGGACTGAAGCTTTCTTT

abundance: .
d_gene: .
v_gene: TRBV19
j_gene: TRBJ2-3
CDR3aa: CASSAGSAYRTDTQYF
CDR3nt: TGTGCCAGTAGTGCGGGCTCGGCTTACCGCACAGATACGCAGTATTTT

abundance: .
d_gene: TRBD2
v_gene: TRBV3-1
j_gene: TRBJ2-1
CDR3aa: CASSATSGSSWFF
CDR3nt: TGTGCCAGCAGCGCAACTAGCGGGAGCTCATGGTTCTTC

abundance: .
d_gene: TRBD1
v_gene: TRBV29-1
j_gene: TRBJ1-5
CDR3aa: CSVASGGGNQPQHF
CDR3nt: TGCAGCGTTGCCTCAGGGGGCGGCAATCAGCCCCAGCATTTT

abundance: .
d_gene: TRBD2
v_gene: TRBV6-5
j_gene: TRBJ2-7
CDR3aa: CASSLGTSGKYEQYF
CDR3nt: TGTGCCAGCAGCCTCGGGACTAGCGGGAAATACGAGCAGTACTTC

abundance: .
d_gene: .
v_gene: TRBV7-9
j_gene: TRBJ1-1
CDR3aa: CASSLGVAEAFF
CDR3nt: TGTGCCAGCAGCTTAGGCGTCGCTGAAGCTTTCTTT

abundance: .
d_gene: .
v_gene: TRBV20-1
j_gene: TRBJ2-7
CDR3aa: CSASYGGVRDEQYF
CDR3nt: TGCAGTGCTAGCTACGGGGGAGTTCGGGACGAGCAGTACTTC

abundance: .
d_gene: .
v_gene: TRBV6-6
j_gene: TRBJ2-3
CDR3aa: CASIYVGASTDTQYF
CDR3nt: TGTGCCAGCATCTACGTAGGCGCGAGCACAGATACGCAGTATTTT

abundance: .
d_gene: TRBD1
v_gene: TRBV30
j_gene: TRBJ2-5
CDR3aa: CAWTRRWGQGGETQYF
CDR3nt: TGTGCCTGGACCAGGAGATGGGGACAGGGTGGCGAGACCCAGTACTTC

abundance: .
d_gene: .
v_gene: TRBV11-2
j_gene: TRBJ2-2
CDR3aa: CASSSPGRPGELFF
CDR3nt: TGTGCCAGCAGCTCCCCGGGGCGGCCCGGGGAGCTGTTTTTT

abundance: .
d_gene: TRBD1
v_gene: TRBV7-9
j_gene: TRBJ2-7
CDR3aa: CASRGTGGYEQYF
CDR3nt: TGTGCCAGCAGGGGAACAGGGGGCTACGAGCAGTACTTC

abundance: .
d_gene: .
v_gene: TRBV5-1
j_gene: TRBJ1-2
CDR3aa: CASSWELGTENYGYTF
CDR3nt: TGCGCCAGCAGCTGGGAGCTTGGGACGGAGAACTATGGCTACACCTTC

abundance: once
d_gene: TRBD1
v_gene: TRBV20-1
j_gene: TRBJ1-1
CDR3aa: CSANDRDGAFF
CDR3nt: TGCAGTGCTAACGACAGGGATGGTGCTTTCTTT

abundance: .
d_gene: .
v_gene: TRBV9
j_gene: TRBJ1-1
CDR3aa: CASSPQTVSGRGGTEAFF
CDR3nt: TGTGCCAGCAGCCCGCAAACAGTATCCGGAAGGGGGGGCACTGAAGCTTTCTTT

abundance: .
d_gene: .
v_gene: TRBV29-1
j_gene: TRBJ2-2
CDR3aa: CSVVYRDTGELFF
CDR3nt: TGCAGCGTTGTTTACAGGGACACCGGGGAGCTGTTTTTT

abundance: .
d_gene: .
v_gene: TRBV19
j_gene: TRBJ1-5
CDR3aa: CASSIPPSGRWNSNQPQHF
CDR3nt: TGTGCCAGTAGTATCCCTCCCTCGGGGAGGTGGAATAGCAATCAGCCCCAGCATTTT

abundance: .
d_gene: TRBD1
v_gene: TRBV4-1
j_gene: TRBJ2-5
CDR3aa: CASSQATGGSETQYF
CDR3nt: TGCGCCAGCAGCCAAGCGACAGGGGGCAGCGAGACCCAGTACTTC

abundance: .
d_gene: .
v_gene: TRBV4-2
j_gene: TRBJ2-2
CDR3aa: CASSQAAVAPTRAGELFF
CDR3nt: TGTGCCAGCAGCCAAGCGGCGGTAGCCCCCACAAGGGCCGGGGAGCTGTTTTTT

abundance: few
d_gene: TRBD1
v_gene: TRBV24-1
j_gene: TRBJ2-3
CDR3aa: CATSDPGKGTETTDTQYF
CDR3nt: TGTGCCACCAGTGACCCGGGGAAGGGGACAGAGACCACAGATACGCAGTATTTT

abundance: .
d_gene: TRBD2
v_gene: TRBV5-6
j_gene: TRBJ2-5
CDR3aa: CASSGGLAGETQYF
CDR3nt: TGTGCCAGCAGCGGGGGACTAGCCGGCGAGACCCAGTACTTC

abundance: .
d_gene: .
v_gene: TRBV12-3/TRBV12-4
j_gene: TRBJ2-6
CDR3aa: CASTSVGQRLSGANVLTF
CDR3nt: TGTGCCAGCACCAGCGTAGGACAGCGGCTCTCTGGGGCCAACGTCCTGACTTTC

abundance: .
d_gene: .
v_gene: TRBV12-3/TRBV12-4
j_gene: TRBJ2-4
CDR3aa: CASTSPVDIAKNIQYF
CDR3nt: TGTGCCAGCACCTCCCCGGTTGACATAGCCAAAAACATTCAGTACTTC

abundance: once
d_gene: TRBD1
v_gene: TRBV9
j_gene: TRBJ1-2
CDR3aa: CASSEGQGDGYTF
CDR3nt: TGTGCCAGCAGCGAGGGACAGGGAGATGGCTACACCTTC

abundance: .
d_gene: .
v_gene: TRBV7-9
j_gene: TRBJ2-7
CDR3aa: CASTQGGANYEQYF
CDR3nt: TGTGCCAGCACCCAAGGGGGGGCAAACTACGAGCAGTACTTC

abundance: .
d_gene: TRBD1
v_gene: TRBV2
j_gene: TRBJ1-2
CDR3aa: CASRRPGTEDGYTF
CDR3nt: TGTGCCAGCAGGAGACCCGGGACAGAAGATGGCTACACCTTC

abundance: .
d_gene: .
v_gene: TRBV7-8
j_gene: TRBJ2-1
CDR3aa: CASSPHEQFF
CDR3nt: TGTGCCAGCAGCCCACATGAGCAGTTCTTC

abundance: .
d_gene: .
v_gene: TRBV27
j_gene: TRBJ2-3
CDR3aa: CASSYQGLTAADTQYF
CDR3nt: TGTGCCAGCAGTTACCAGGGGCTTACGGCGGCAGATACGCAGTATTTT

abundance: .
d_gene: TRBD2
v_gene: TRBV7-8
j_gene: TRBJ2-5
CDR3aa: CASSLNGLVAGPEETQYF
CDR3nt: TGTGCCAGCAGCTTAAATGGTCTGGTAGCGGGACCTGAAGAGACCCAGTACTTC

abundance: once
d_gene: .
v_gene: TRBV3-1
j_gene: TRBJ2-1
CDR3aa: CASSPDPLDSGLDNEQFF
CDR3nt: TGTGCCAGCAGCCCCGACCCATTAGATTCAGGGTTAGACAATGAGCAGTTCTTC

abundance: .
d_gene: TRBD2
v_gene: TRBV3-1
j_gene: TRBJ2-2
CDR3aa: CASSQIGAGEYTGELFF
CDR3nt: TGTGCCAGCAGCCAAATCGGAGCGGGAGAATATACCGGGGAGCTGTTTTTT

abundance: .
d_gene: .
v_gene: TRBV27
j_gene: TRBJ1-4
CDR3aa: CASSLSVGTVTNEKLFF
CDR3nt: TGTGCCAGCAGTTTATCGGTCGGGACGGTGACTAATGAAAAACTGTTTTTT

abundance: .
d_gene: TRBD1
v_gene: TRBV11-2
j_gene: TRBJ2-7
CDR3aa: CASTPGGESYF
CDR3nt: TGTGCCAGCACCCCAGGGGGCGAATCGTACTTC

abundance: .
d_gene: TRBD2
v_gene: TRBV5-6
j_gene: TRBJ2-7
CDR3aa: CASSPGTSNEQYF
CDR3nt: TGTGCCAGCAGCCCCGGGACTAGTAACGAGCAGTACTTC

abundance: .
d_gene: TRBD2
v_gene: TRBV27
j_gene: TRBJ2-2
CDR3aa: CASSEVAGGIGELFF
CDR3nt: TGTGCCAGCAGTGAAGTAGCGGGAGGTATCGGGGAGCTGTTTTTT

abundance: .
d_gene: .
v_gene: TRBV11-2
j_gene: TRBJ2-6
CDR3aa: CASSALPAVLTF
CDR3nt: TGTGCCAGCAGCGCCCTCCCCGCCGTCCTGACTTTC

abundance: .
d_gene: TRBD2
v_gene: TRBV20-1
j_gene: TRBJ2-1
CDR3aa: CSARTGISGAVSRFF
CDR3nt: TGCAGTGCTAGGACAGGTATTAGCGGGGCGGTCTCGCGGTTCTTC

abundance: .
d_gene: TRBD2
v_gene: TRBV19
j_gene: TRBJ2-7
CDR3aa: CASSYGTSGNYEQYF
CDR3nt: TGTGCCAGTAGTTATGGCACTAGCGGGAACTACGAGCAGTACTTC

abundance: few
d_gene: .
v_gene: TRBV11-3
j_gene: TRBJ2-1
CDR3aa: CASSGTGAYNEQFF
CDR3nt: TGTGCCAGCAGCGGGACTGGGGCCTACAATGAGCAGTTCTTC

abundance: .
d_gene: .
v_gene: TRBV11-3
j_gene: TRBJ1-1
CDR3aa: CASSTDPGGTEAFF
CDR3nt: TGTGCCAGCAGCACCGACCCCGGGGGCACTGAAGCTTTCTTT

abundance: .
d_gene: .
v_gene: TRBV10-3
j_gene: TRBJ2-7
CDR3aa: CAISESSAVYYVSF
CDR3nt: TGTGCCATCAGTGAAAGTAGTGCTGTCTACTACGTGAGCTTC

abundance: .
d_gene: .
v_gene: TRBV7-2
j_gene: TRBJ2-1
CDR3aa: CASSFFRDAWYEQFF
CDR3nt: TGTGCCAGCAGCTTTTTTCGGGACGCCTGGTATGAGCAGTTCTTC

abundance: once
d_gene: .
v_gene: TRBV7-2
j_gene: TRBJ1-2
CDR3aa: CASSSGTYQNYGYTF
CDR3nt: TGTGCCAGCAGCTCGGGGACTTACCAGAACTATGGCTACACCTTC

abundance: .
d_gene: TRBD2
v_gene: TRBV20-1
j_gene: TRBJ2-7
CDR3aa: CSATLLGGRVSYEQYF
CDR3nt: TGCAGTGCGACCCTCCTTGGGGGGAGGGTCTCCTACGAGCAGTACTTC

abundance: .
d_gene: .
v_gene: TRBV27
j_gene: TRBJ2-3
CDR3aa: CASSGGGVETQYF
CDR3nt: TGTGCCAGCAGTGGGGGTGGAGTCGAAACGCAGTATTTT

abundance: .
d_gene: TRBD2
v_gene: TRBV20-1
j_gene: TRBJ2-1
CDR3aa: CSARVLAGKSDEQFF
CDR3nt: TGCAGTGCTAGAGTCCTAGCGGGAAAGTCGGATGAGCAGTTCTTC

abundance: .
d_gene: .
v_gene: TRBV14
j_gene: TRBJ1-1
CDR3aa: CASSYSGNTEAFF
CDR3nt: TGTGCCAGCAGTTACTCCGGGAACACTGAAGCTTTCTTT

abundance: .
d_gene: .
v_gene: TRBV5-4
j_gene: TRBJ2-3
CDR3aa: CASSQLRYITQYF
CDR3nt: TGTGCCAGCAGCCAACTACGATATATTACGCAGTATTTT

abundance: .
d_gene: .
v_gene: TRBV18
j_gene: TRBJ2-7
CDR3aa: CASSPESHAYEQYF
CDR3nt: TGTGCCAGCTCCCCGGAATCTCATGCCTACGAGCAGTACTTC

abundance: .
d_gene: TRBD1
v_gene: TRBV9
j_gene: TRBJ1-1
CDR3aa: CASTPGQGNTEAFF
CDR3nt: TGTGCCAGCACCCCGGGACAGGGGAACACTGAAGCTTTCTTT

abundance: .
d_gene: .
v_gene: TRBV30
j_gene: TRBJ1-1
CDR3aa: CAWSLGVTEAFF
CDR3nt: TGTGCCTGGAGCCTTGGGGTCACTGAAGCTTTCTTT